This T cell receptor beta chain stems from a study of blood T cell repertoires in COVID-19 (dated by TCRdb to 2018 to 2021). With regard to the full study: Collaborator samples came from the United States, Italy and Spain and covered acute and convalescent phases of COVID-19. A freely available public database, intended as a resource for researchers studying the immune response to SARS-CoV-2, is where the repertoires were released. A de-identified subject ID, COVID-19 status, age in years and sex were almost always included in the sample metadata. The prospective study material was composed of cDNA or gDNA derived from T cells, B-cell-depleted T cells, or PBMCs. The samples were drawn from two sources: the first 160 participants of the ongoing ImmuneRACE study, and approximately 1,300 subjects contributed by 6 global collaborators. HLA class I and class II types, where available, came from metadata supplied by the sample provider rather than from assay-based typing. The dataset comprised deeply sampled blood TCRbeta repertoires from subjects exposed to, actively infected with, or recovered from COVID-19.

Based on the germline V gene, the CDR1 and CDR2 sequences are MDHEN and SYDVKM. Its CDR3 holds 15 amino acids, cysteine through phenylalanine. Only the CDR3 DNA stays, 45 bases, in frame from base 1. V lost 4 bases and J lost 4 bases; the stretch between them is 16 bases long. What the research found in general, with its limitations: Clinical and demographic metadata were provided uncurated, with the amount varying by source and participant.

TCRbeta CDR3 regions were amplified from genomic DNA using the immunoSEQ Assay, a bias-controlled multiplex PCR. In the original analysis: The number of nucleated cells in each sample was estimated from the amplification of reference gene primers within the assay. To quantify the absolute abundance of each unique TCRbeta CDR3 rearrangement, sequence reads were collapsed and filtered. For each sample, productive Simpson clonality was calculated by taking the square root of Simpson's diversity index across productive rearrangements. TCRdb took over this immuneACCESS table, retaining in-frame rearrangements with V and J assigned. Such tables are incomplete; in checked studies, under half of the missing clones stem from an unresolved V gene, and the remainder is unexplained. From that table come the V and J calls and clone size; the DNA was used to work out D and trimming. Present in this sample are approximately 80,000 clones, roughly 87% of which were seen just once. Of the sample, approximately 0.98% is held by the ten largest clones.

Collaborating institutions collected whole blood in K2EDTA tubes following their own protocols. For TCRbeta analysis, collaborator samples were shipped as frozen whole blood, as isolated PBMCs, or as DNA extracted from either sample type. As concerns this clone: Its antigen specificity is not known. No much larger clone exists at a distance of one base, and base qualities are not known.

In this chain, TRBV28 is recombined with TRBJ1-1, with an unclear D gene assignment. Source material: peripheral blood. This TCR was sampled from a woman aged 50 to 60 in a cohort sampled during active COVID-19. CDR3 protein: CASSSMGEVATEAFF. The DNA sequence is TGTGCCAGCAGTTCAATGGGAGAGGTTGCCACTGAAGCTTTCTTT.